This TCR beta chain appears in the sequencing data of a study of beta chain features in type 1 diabetes. The study reverse transcribed the entire isolated RNA, so it sequenced expressed TCRB transcripts. Only in-frame clones appear in the TCRdb table, and some are missing; sequencing was by immunoSEQ multiplex PCR. The sample lists about 22,000 clones; about 57% were seen once. CDR1 SGHRS and CDR2 YFSETQ come from the germline V gene. The CDR3 extends over 16 amino acids. With 4 bases removed from V and 0 bases from J, the gap between germline ends came to 17 bases. Study observations and caveats: Type 1 diabetes patients had moderately but significantly shorter TCRB CDR3s in all four CD4+ subsets. A pattern of fewer insertions and more deletions at VDJ junctions was seen in type 1 diabetes patients.

A CD45RO/CCR7/CD25/CD127/CD95/CD27 panel sorted naive, central memory, regulatory and stem cell-like memory CD4+ cells. Post-sort purity exceeded 98% for all sorted populations. About this clone itself: Antigen: not known.

This sequence joins TRBV5-1 and TRBJ2-7; a weak D match, TRBD2 (5 bases). The clonotype was recovered from a man aged 18 to 29 with type 1 diabetes. The source material was stem cell memory CD4+ T cells from blood. The CDR3 DNA reads as TGCGCCAGCAGCGCGCGAAGAGGGTCTCCCTCCTACGAGCAGTACTTC. Its protein is CASSARRGSPSYEQYF.